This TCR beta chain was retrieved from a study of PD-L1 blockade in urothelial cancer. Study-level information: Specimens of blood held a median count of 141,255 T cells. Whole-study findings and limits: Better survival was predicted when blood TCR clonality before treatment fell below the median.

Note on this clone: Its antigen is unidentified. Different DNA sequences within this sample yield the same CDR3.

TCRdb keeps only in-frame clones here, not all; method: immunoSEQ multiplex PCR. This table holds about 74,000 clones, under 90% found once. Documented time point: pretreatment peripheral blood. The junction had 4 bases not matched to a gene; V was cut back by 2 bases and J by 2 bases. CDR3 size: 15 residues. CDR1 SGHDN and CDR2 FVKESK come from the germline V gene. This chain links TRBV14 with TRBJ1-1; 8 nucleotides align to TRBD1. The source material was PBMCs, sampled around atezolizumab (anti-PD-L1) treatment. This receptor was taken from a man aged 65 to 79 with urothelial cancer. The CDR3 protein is CASSQRTGSNTEAFF. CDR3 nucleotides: TGTGCCAGCAGCCAACGGACAGGGAGTAACACTGAAGCTTTCTTT.